The rows below give T cell receptor beta chains drawn from one sample of a study of blood T cell repertoires in COVID-19. TCRdb's copy holds only in-frame clones and misses some; the assay was immunoSEQ multiplex PCR. The sample contains about 250,000 clones, 80% to 90% of which appear only once. Sequences were obtained from PBMCs or T cells enriched from blood (not recorded which). These TCRs come from a woman aged 25 to 39 who had recovered from COVID-19. CDR3s include the opening cysteine and the closing phenylalanine or tryptophan. The D gene is left open where the match is weak. Clone size, where shown, is once, few, many, or a class for clones that have expanded.

J: TRBJ1-1
V: TRBV3-1/TRBV3-2
size: -
D: -
DNA: TGTGCCAGCAGCCCCACAGGCGTCGTAGGAAACACTGAAGCTTTCTTT
CDR3: CASSPTGVVGNTEAFF

J: TRBJ1-2
V: TRBV24-1
size: -
D: TRBD1
DNA: TGTGCCACCAGTGATCCGAAGACAGGGAACTATGGCTACACCTTC
CDR3: CATSDPKTGNYGYTF

J: TRBJ1-2
V: TRBV5-4
size: -
D: TRBD1
DNA: TGTGCCAGCAGCCCACAGGGGGTCGGCTATGGCTACACCTTC
CDR3: CASSPQGVGYGYTF

J: TRBJ2-1
V: TRBV19
size: -
D: -
DNA: TGTGCCAGTAGCCGCTCCTACAATGAGCAGTTCTTC
CDR3: CASSRSYNEQFF

J: TRBJ1-5
V: TRBV15
size: -
D: -
DNA: TGTGCCACCAGCAGCCCTGGGGAGGGGCGCCTTTATAGCAATCAGCCCCAGCATTTT
CDR3: CATSSPGEGRLYSNQPQHF

J: TRBJ2-7
V: TRBV5-8
size: -
D: -
DNA: TGTGCCAGCAGCTACCACCCCAGCGAGCAGTACTTC
CDR3: CASSYHPSEQYF

J: TRBJ1-1
V: TRBV2
size: -
D: TRBD1
DNA: TGTGCCAGAGGGGGCGAAGCTTTCTTT
CDR3: CARGGEAFF

J: TRBJ2-2
V: TRBV2
size: once
D: -
DNA: TGTGCCAGCAGTGATAAGCCCGCGAACACCGGGGAGCTGTTTTTT
CDR3: CASSDKPANTGELFF

J: TRBJ2-2
V: TRBV2
size: once
D: -
DNA: TGTGCCAGCAGTGATGACGGGACCGGGGAGCTGTTTTTT
CDR3: CASSDDGTGELFF

J: TRBJ2-1
V: TRBV12-3/TRBV12-4
size: -
D: -
DNA: TGTGCCAGCAGTTTAGCCCCTGAGTATGAGCAGTTCTTC
CDR3: CASSLAPEYEQFF

J: TRBJ1-1
V: TRBV5-5
size: -
D: -
DNA: TGTGCCAGCAGCCGGACAGTGAACACTGAAGCTTTCTTT
CDR3: CASSRTVNTEAFF

J: TRBJ2-7
V: TRBV7-9
size: -
D: TRBD1
DNA: TGTGCCAGCAGCTACACCAAACTGGGACAGCAAGCCTACGAGCAGTACTTC
CDR3: CASSYTKLGQQAYEQYF

J: TRBJ1-3
V: TRBV7-2
size: once
D: -
DNA: TGTGCCAGCAGCTTAAGGGGGTCATCCTCTGGAAACACCATATATTTT
CDR3: CASSLRGSSSGNTIYF

J: TRBJ2-3
V: TRBV4-1
size: -
D: -
DNA: TGCGCCAGCAGCCAACGTACTAGCACAGATACGCAGTATTTT
CDR3: CASSQRTSTDTQYF

J: TRBJ1-4
V: TRBV13
size: once
D: -
DNA: TGTGCCAGCAGTCCCGGCCGGTTAGGGAGTAATGAAAAACTGTTTTTT
CDR3: CASSPGRLGSNEKLFF

J: TRBJ2-5
V: TRBV11-2
size: -
D: -
DNA: TGTGCCAGCAGCCCGGACAGACAAGAGACCCAGTACTTC
CDR3: CASSPDRQETQYF

J: TRBJ1-1
V: TRBV18
size: -
D: TRBD1
DNA: TGTGCCAGCTCACCAGCGGGACAGGGGGCGACTGAAGCTTTCTTT
CDR3: CASSPAGQGATEAFF

J: TRBJ1-1
V: TRBV11-2
size: -
D: TRBD1
DNA: TGTGCCAGCAGCCCTCAAGGATTACAGGGGTACACTGAAGCTTTCTTT
CDR3: CASSPQGLQGYTEAFF

J: TRBJ2-7
V: TRBV27
size: -
D: TRBD2
DNA: TGTGCCAGCAACCCCCCGGCTAGCGGGATTGTTAGCTCCTACGAGCAGTACTTC
CDR3: CASNPPASGIVSSYEQYF

J: TRBJ2-7
V: TRBV18
size: -
D: TRBD2
DNA: TGTGCCAGCTCACCCACTAGCGGTGGCCGGCAGTACTTC
CDR3: CASSPTSGGRQYF

J: TRBJ1-1
V: TRBV19
size: -
D: TRBD1
DNA: TGTGCCAGTAACGGACAGGGAGGTATGAACACTGAAGCTTTCTTT
CDR3: CASNGQGGMNTEAFF

J: TRBJ1-2
V: TRBV2
size: -
D: -
DNA: TGTGCCAGCAGTGAAATGGCACGGACAGGCTACACCTTC
CDR3: CASSEMARTGYTF

J: TRBJ1-1
V: TRBV28
size: -
D: TRBD1
DNA: TGTGCCAGCAGTTTATGGATGGGACAGGGTCCCGATAACACTGAAGCTTTCTTT
CDR3: CASSLWMGQGPDNTEAFF

J: TRBJ2-2
V: TRBV18
size: few
D: -
DNA: TGTGCCAGCTCACCTCTACAGGGTTCGAACACCGGGGAGCTGTTTTTT
CDR3: CASSPLQGSNTGELFF

J: TRBJ1-5
V: TRBV5-6
size: -
D: TRBD1
DNA: TGTGCCAGCAGCCGGACAGGGGGCAATCAGCCCCAGCATTTT
CDR3: CASSRTGGNQPQHF

J: TRBJ1-1
V: TRBV29-1
size: -
D: TRBD1
DNA: TGCAGCCCCCCTTGGGGACAGGGTGACACTGAAGCTTTCTTT
CDR3: CSPPWGQGDTEAFF

J: TRBJ1-4
V: TRBV7-2
size: -
D: -
DNA: TGTGCCAGCGAGAGGGGGTTTAATGAAAAACTGTTTTTT
CDR3: CASERGFNEKLFF

J: TRBJ1-6
V: TRBV28
size: few
D: -
DNA: TGTGCCAGCAGTGAGGCTGCTGGATATAATTCACCCCTCCACTTT
CDR3: CASSEAAGYNSPLHF

J: TRBJ2-7
V: TRBV21-1
size: -
D: -
DNA: TGTGCCAGCAGCAGGAGGGAGACCTACGAGCAGTACTTC
CDR3: CASSRRETYEQYF

J: TRBJ1-1
V: TRBV5-1
size: -
D: -
DNA: TGCGCCAGCAGCCCCACGGTATATGGGGGCCAGCAAGCTTTCTTT
CDR3: CASSPTVYGGQQAFF

J: TRBJ1-4
V: TRBV5-1
size: -
D: TRBD1
DNA: TGCGCCAGCAGCCAGGGACAGGGAGGGGCGACTAATGAAAAACTGTTTTTT
CDR3: CASSQGQGGATNEKLFF

J: TRBJ2-1
V: TRBV27
size: -
D: -
DNA: TGTGCCAGCAGTTTAACAGATAACAATGAGCAGTTCTTC
CDR3: CASSLTDNNEQFF

J: TRBJ1-3
V: TRBV10-1
size: few
D: -
DNA: TGCGCCAGCAGCCAACGACAGGGAAACACCATATATTTT
CDR3: CASSQRQGNTIYF

J: TRBJ1-2
V: TRBV30
size: -
D: -
DNA: TGTGCCTGGAGCATAAGGGGCTTCTATGGCTACACCTTC
CDR3: CAWSIRGFYGYTF

J: TRBJ2-7
V: TRBV7-9
size: -
D: TRBD2
DNA: TGTGCCAGCAGCGCCCGAGCGGGAATTTGGGGTGGGGACGAGCAGTACTTC
CDR3: CASSARAGIWGGDEQYF

J: TRBJ1-5
V: TRBV7-2
size: -
D: -
DNA: TGTGCCAGCAGCCCTAGAGGGTCGAATCAGCCCCAGCATTTT
CDR3: CASSPRGSNQPQHF

J: TRBJ1-1
V: TRBV30
size: -
D: -
DNA: TGTGCCTGGAGTGCGGGGGGCACTGAAGCTTTCTTT
CDR3: CAWSAGGTEAFF

J: TRBJ2-3
V: TRBV27
size: -
D: -
DNA: TGTGCCAGCAGCGCCACTAGATACACAGATACGCAGTATTTT
CDR3: CASSATRYTDTQYF

J: TRBJ1-3
V: TRBV3-1/TRBV3-2
size: -
D: TRBD1
DNA: TGTGCCAGCAGCCTCGGATCGGACAGGCTCTCTGGAAACACCATATATTTT
CDR3: CASSLGSDRLSGNTIYF

J: TRBJ1-1
V: TRBV28
size: -
D: -
DNA: TGTGCCAGCACTCATACAGGCGGAGCTTTCTTT
CDR3: CASTHTGGAFF

J: TRBJ2-2
V: TRBV28
size: -
D: -
DNA: TGTGCCAGCACTAGCACGAGGAACACCGGGGAGCTGTTTTTT
CDR3: CASTSTRNTGELFF

J: TRBJ2-5
V: TRBV5-1
size: -
D: -
DNA: TGCGCCAGCAGCTTCGGGACAATTTACCAAGAGACCCAGTACTTC
CDR3: CASSFGTIYQETQYF

J: TRBJ1-5
V: TRBV2
size: -
D: -
DNA: TGTGCCAGCAGTCCTACCTTCAATCAGCCCCAGCATTTT
CDR3: CASSPTFNQPQHF

J: TRBJ2-5
V: TRBV9
size: -
D: TRBD1
DNA: TGTGCCAGCGGACTTGGACAGGGGGTTTTAGAGACCCAGTACTTC
CDR3: CASGLGQGVLETQYF

J: TRBJ1-2
V: TRBV18
size: -
D: -
DNA: TGTGCCAGCTCACCAACACGGGATTATGGCTACACCTTC
CDR3: CASSPTRDYGYTF

J: TRBJ2-1
V: TRBV11-2
size: -
D: TRBD1
DNA: TGTGCCAGCAGCTTAGGACCGGGACAGGGGGCACGGGAGCAGTTCTTC
CDR3: CASSLGPGQGAREQFF

J: TRBJ2-7
V: TRBV5-1
size: once
D: -
DNA: TGCGCCAGCAGCTTGGCCCCAGTCAGCTACGAGCAGTACTTC
CDR3: CASSLAPVSYEQYF

J: TRBJ2-5
V: TRBV7-3
size: -
D: -
DNA: TGTGCCAGCAGCCCCCTCGGCGGGAAGGAGACCCAGTACTTC
CDR3: CASSPLGGKETQYF

J: TRBJ1-1
V: TRBV21-1
size: once
D: -
DNA: TGTGCCAGCCCGGGACAGGGACCAAAAGCTTTCTTT
CDR3: CASPGQGPKAFF

J: TRBJ1-1
V: TRBV7-9
size: -
D: TRBD1
DNA: TGTGCCAGCAGCCCAAGGGACAGATCCACTGAAGCTTTCTTT
CDR3: CASSPRDRSTEAFF

J: TRBJ1-4
V: TRBV2
size: -
D: -
DNA: TGTGCCAGCAGTGACAGAGGAGGAATCAATGAAAAACTGTTTTTT
CDR3: CASSDRGGINEKLFF

J: TRBJ2-5
V: TRBV28
size: -
D: -
DNA: TGTGCCAGCAGTTTAGATCCGCGGCAAGGGGCCCAAGAGACCCAGTACTTC
CDR3: CASSLDPRQGAQETQYF

J: TRBJ2-7
V: TRBV10-1
size: -
D: -
DNA: TGCGCCAGCAGTGATAAGGGGCACGAGCAGTACTTC
CDR3: CASSDKGHEQYF

J: TRBJ1-2
V: TRBV6-5
size: -
D: -
DNA: TGTGCCAGCAATCCCCTCGGGGGACCTAACTATGGCTACACCTTC
CDR3: CASNPLGGPNYGYTF

J: TRBJ2-3
V: TRBV5-5
size: -
D: -
DNA: TGTGCCAGCAGTCTAGCCGGACTTTTGACAGATACGCAGTATTTT
CDR3: CASSLAGLLTDTQYF

J: TRBJ2-3
V: TRBV6-6
size: once
D: TRBD2
DNA: TGTGCCAGCAGTCTCCTAGCGGGGGGGCATCCTGGCACAGATACGCAGTATTTT
CDR3: CASSLLAGGHPGTDTQYF

J: TRBJ1-2
V: TRBV25-1
size: -
D: -
DNA: TGTGCCAGCAGTGAATTTGGGCAAGCTAACTATGGCTACACCTTC
CDR3: CASSEFGQANYGYTF

J: TRBJ2-7
V: TRBV10-3
size: -
D: TRBD2
DNA: TGTGCCACCAAAGGACTAGCGGACTCCTACGAGCAGTACTTC
CDR3: CATKGLADSYEQYF

J: TRBJ2-3
V: TRBV5-6
size: -
D: TRBD1
DNA: TGTGCCAGCAGCCTCGAGGCCGGGACAGCTTACACAGATACGCAGTATTTT
CDR3: CASSLEAGTAYTDTQYF